These T cell receptor beta chains were read from a single sample in a study of blood T cell repertoires in COVID-19. TCRdb's table, derived via immunoSEQ multiplex PCR, lists solely in-frame clones and lacks some. The data hold hundreds of thousands of clones, with 86% observed a single time. Sequencing was carried out using peripheral blood. These receptors originate from a woman aged 70 to 79 with COVID-19, enrolled during active disease. Each CDR3 is given without its conserved first and last residue.

V: TRBV21-1
J: TRBJ1-1
CDR3: ASSKVEVSEAF

V: TRBV7-2
J: TRBJ2-7
CDR3: ASSRTGDRTYEQY

V: TRBV15
J: TRBJ1-5
CDR3: ATSRDRGKYQPQH

V: TRBV7-2
J: TRBJ2-7
CDR3: ASSFTQGYEQY

V: TRBV5-1
J: TRBJ1-2
CDR3: ASSPGNYGYT

V: TRBV30
J: TRBJ2-4
CDR3: AWSVPGQVKLAKNIQY

V: TRBV19
J: TRBJ1-5
CDR3: ASSIYRQANQPQH

V: TRBV28
J: TRBJ1-4
CDR3: ASSRTGGSEKLF

V: TRBV7-9
J: TRBJ1-2
CDR3: ASSHSPGLYGYT

V: TRBV19
J: TRBJ2-5
CDR3: ASSRQITKETQY

V: TRBV5-4
J: TRBJ2-2
CDR3: ASSLTGNTGELF

V: TRBV5-1
J: TRBJ2-5
CDR3: ASSLAGAGGRLQETQY

V: TRBV24-1
J: TRBJ2-2
CDR3: AARRAATGELF

V: TRBV7-2
J: TRBJ2-4
CDR3: ASSSRLATNIQY

V: TRBV6-5
J: TRBJ1-1
CDR3: ASSLDRGEAF

V: TRBV19
J: TRBJ2-5
CDR3: ASSIVLQGAETQY

V: TRBV9
J: TRBJ2-1
CDR3: ASSVGSGGPNEQF

V: TRBV2
J: TRBJ2-7
CDR3: ASSRGGGFYEQY

V: TRBV5-5
J: TRBJ2-1
CDR3: ASSMGTGVYNEQF

V: TRBV5-4
J: TRBJ2-1
CDR3: ASSQNNEQF

V: TRBV7-2
J: TRBJ1-1
CDR3: ASSIPTGGETEAF

V: TRBV24-1
J: TRBJ2-7
CDR3: ATGTAYEQY

V: TRBV2
J: TRBJ1-3
CDR3: ASTGRSGNTIY

V: TRBV5-1
J: TRBJ2-1
CDR3: ASSLLQGNEQF

V: TRBV5-6
J: TRBJ1-4
CDR3: ASSAMGGETEKLF

V: TRBV4-3
J: TRBJ2-2
CDR3: ASSQDPRRGTSNTGELF

V: TRBV21-1
J: TRBJ2-5
CDR3: ASSPLPGTGGRRAQY

V: TRBV18
J: TRBJ2-1
CDR3: ASSPPTGGSYNEQF

V: TRBV27
J: TRBJ2-4
CDR3: ASSPGGGRGSIQY

V: TRBV6-1
J: TRBJ2-5
CDR3: ASSQATSGGEGETQY

V: TRBV6-6
J: TRBJ2-7
CDR3: ASSYGGESYEQY

V: TRBV9
J: TRBJ2-2
CDR3: ASSASGLPGTGELF

V: TRBV28
J: TRBJ1-3
CDR3: ASSRPGSSGNTIY

V: TRBV21-1
J: TRBJ1-3
CDR3: ASSKGGWGTGGLSGNTIY

V: TRBV3-1/TRBV3-2
J: TRBJ1-2
CDR3: ASSRSTGGSGYT

V: TRBV29-1
J: TRBJ2-5
CDR3: SVEDSRVGLQETQY

V: TRBV28
J: TRBJ1-2
CDR3: ASRPGGPYGYT